A selection of T cell receptor beta chains follows, all from one sample in a study of T cells in Graves' hyperthyroidism and ophthalmopathy. TCRdb itself ran the multiplex PCR reads through MiXCR, one entry per CDR3 protein. The profile shows about 620,000 distinct CDR3 sequences, about a sixth of them singletons. The sequencing input was blood. All receptors derive from a woman aged 25 to 39 with Graves' hyperthyroidism. CDR3s include the opening cysteine and the closing phenylalanine or tryptophan. A D gene is named only where the DNA matches it firmly. Where a row states a size, it is once, few, many or the class of an expanded clone; other rows omit it.

J gene: TRBJ1-5
V gene: TRBV5-1
D gene: NA
clone size: NA
CDR3 protein: CASSTRRDRFDQPQHF
CDR3 DNA: TGTGCCAGCAGCACCCGCCGAGACAGGTTCGATCAGCCCCAGCATTTT

J gene: TRBJ2-1
V gene: TRBV19
D gene: TRBD2
clone size: few
CDR3 protein: CASSTGLAGDNHEQFF
CDR3 DNA: TGTGCCAGTAGTACGGGACTAGCGGGAGATAACCATGAGCAGTTCTTC

J gene: TRBJ2-3
V gene: TRBV7-3
D gene: TRBD2
clone size: NA
CDR3 protein: CASSPTLAGSTDTQYF
CDR3 DNA: TGTGCCAGCAGCCCCACGTTAGCGGGGAGCACAGATACGCAGTATTTT

J gene: TRBJ2-7
V gene: TRBV5-1
D gene: NA
clone size: many
CDR3 protein: CASSLYRSRPSYEQYF
CDR3 DNA: TGCGCCAGCAGCTTGTATCGCTCGAGGCCCAGCTACGAGCAGTACTTC

J gene: TRBJ2-6
V gene: TRBV12-3/TRBV12-4
D gene: NA
clone size: NA
CDR3 protein: CASSFLAGLIVSGANVLTF
CDR3 DNA: TGTGCCAGCAGTTTCTTGGCGGGGCTAATAGTCTCTGGGGCCAACGTCCTGACTTTC

J gene: TRBJ1-5
V gene: TRBV20-1
D gene: TRBD1
clone size: many
CDR3 protein: CSAVTVDRDNQPQHF
CDR3 DNA: TGCAGTGCTGTCACTGTGGACAGGGACAATCAGCCCCAGCATTTT

J gene: TRBJ1-1
V gene: TRBV11-2
D gene: NA
clone size: many
CDR3 protein: CASSAGTNTEAFF
CDR3 DNA: TGTGCCAGCTCAGCCGGGACCAACACTGAAGCTTTCTTT

J gene: TRBJ2-3
V gene: TRBV7-2
D gene: NA
clone size: few
CDR3 protein: CASSLVEGRTDTQYF
CDR3 DNA: TGTGCCAGCAGCTTAGTCGAGGGCCGCACAGATACGCAGTATTTT

J gene: TRBJ2-7
V gene: TRBV5-1
D gene: NA
clone size: NA
CDR3 protein: CASSGGTGLSYEQYF
CDR3 DNA: TGCGCCAGCAGCGGGGGCACAGGGCTATCCTACGAGCAGTACTTC

J gene: TRBJ2-7
V gene: TRBV20-1
D gene: NA
clone size: many
CDR3 protein: CSAALVGEQYF
CDR3 DNA: TGCAGTGCCGCCCTAGTGGGCGAGCAGTACTTC

J gene: TRBJ1-6
V gene: TRBV7-2
D gene: NA
clone size: few
CDR3 protein: CAIASGDITFFDSPLHF
CDR3 DNA: TGTGCCATCGCCTCGGGGGATATTACCTTCTTTGATTCACCCCTCCACTTT

J gene: TRBJ2-1
V gene: TRBV27
D gene: TRBD2
clone size: many
CDR3 protein: CASSLTAGGEQFF
CDR3 DNA: TGTGCCAGCAGTTTAACGGCGGGAGGGGAGCAGTTCTTC

J gene: TRBJ2-1
V gene: TRBV20-1
D gene: TRBD2
clone size: many
CDR3 protein: CSARDFTGTSGSEQFF
CDR3 DNA: TGCAGTGCTAGAGATTTTACCGGGACTAGCGGGAGTGAGCAGTTCTTC

J gene: TRBJ1-6
V gene: TRBV28
D gene: TRBD1
clone size: many
CDR3 protein: CASRPHTGGSNSPLHF
CDR3 DNA: TGTGCCAGCCGCCCCCACACAGGGGGCTCTAATTCACCCCTCCACTTT

J gene: TRBJ2-3
V gene: TRBV3-1
D gene: TRBD1
clone size: many
CDR3 protein: CASKTGTTDTQYF
CDR3 DNA: TGTGCCAGCAAGACAGGGACCACAGATACGCAGTATTTT

J gene: TRBJ2-2
V gene: TRBV6-2/TRBV6-3
D gene: TRBD2
clone size: NA
CDR3 protein: CASSSLPGLAGRLTGELFF
CDR3 DNA: TGTGCCAGCAGTTCCCTCCCGGGACTAGCGGGAAGGTTGACCGGGGAGCTGTTTTTT

J gene: TRBJ1-1
V gene: TRBV27
D gene: TRBD1
clone size: many
CDR3 protein: CASAGQVNTEAFF
CDR3 DNA: TGTGCCAGTGCTGGACAGGTGAACACTGAAGCTTTCTTT

J gene: TRBJ2-1
V gene: TRBV12-3/TRBV12-4
D gene: NA
clone size: many
CDR3 protein: CASSFLGRGWEQFF
CDR3 DNA: TGTGCCAGCAGTTTCTTGGGCAGGGGATGGGAGCAGTTCTTC

J gene: TRBJ1-5
V gene: TRBV28
D gene: TRBD1
clone size: many
CDR3 protein: CASSSTGTPYQPQHF
CDR3 DNA: TGTGCCAGCAGTTCGACAGGGACCCCCTATCAGCCCCAGCATTTT

J gene: TRBJ2-7
V gene: TRBV7-2
D gene: TRBD2
clone size: NA
CDR3 protein: CASRPGWVVARAGEQYF
CDR3 DNA: TGTGCCAGCAGGCCGGGATGGGTAGTAGCGAGAGCGGGGGAGCAGTACTTC

J gene: TRBJ2-1
V gene: TRBV19
D gene: NA
clone size: NA
CDR3 protein: CASSARGAWEQFF
CDR3 DNA: TGTGCCAGTAGTGCCCGGGGGGCGTGGGAGCAGTTCTTC

J gene: TRBJ2-3
V gene: TRBV9
D gene: TRBD2
clone size: many
CDR3 protein: CASSDAVTSGGSTDTQYF
CDR3 DNA: TGTGCCAGCAGCGACGCCGTGACTAGCGGGGGAAGCACAGATACGCAGTATTTT

J gene: TRBJ1-6
V gene: TRBV13
D gene: NA
clone size: once
CDR3 protein: CASRKGTGNSPLHF
CDR3 DNA: TGTGCCAGCAGGAAGGGGACGGGGAATTCACCCCTCCACTTT

J gene: TRBJ2-1
V gene: TRBV5-1
D gene: NA
clone size: many
CDR3 protein: CASSLGGARNEQFF
CDR3 DNA: TGCGCCAGCAGCTTGGGGGGGGCGAGGAATGAGCAGTTCTTC

J gene: TRBJ2-7
V gene: TRBV28
D gene: NA
clone size: many
CDR3 protein: CASSPRDEQYF
CDR3 DNA: TGTGCCAGCAGTCCCAGGGACGAGCAGTACTTC

J gene: TRBJ1-6
V gene: TRBV2
D gene: TRBD1
clone size: few
CDR3 protein: CASSDAGQGANSPLHF
CDR3 DNA: TGTGCCAGCAGTGATGCGGGACAGGGGGCAAATTCACCCCTCCACTTT

J gene: TRBJ1-2
V gene: TRBV28
D gene: TRBD1
clone size: many
CDR3 protein: CASSKWTGGRSRNGYTF
CDR3 DNA: TGTGCCAGCAGTAAGTGGACAGGGGGCAGGTCGAGAAATGGCTACACCTTC

J gene: TRBJ2-2
V gene: TRBV29-1
D gene: NA
clone size: NA
CDR3 protein: CSVEIGQRGTGELFF
CDR3 DNA: TGCAGCGTTGAAATAGGACAGCGGGGAACCGGGGAGCTGTTTTTT

J gene: TRBJ2-1
V gene: TRBV5-5
D gene: NA
clone size: many
CDR3 protein: CASSLGGSEQFF
CDR3 DNA: TGTGCCAGCAGCTTGGGGGGCAGTGAGCAGTTCTTC

J gene: TRBJ1-6
V gene: TRBV6-1
D gene: TRBD1
clone size: many
CDR3 protein: CASRDRISSYNSPLHF
CDR3 DNA: TGTGCCAGCAGGGACAGGATAAGCTCCTATAATTCACCCCTCCACTTT

J gene: TRBJ1-2
V gene: TRBV6-1
D gene: NA
clone size: many
CDR3 protein: CASRTDRSNYGYTF
CDR3 DNA: TGTGCCAGCAGAACAGACAGGTCTAACTATGGCTACACCTTC

J gene: TRBJ2-2
V gene: TRBV28
D gene: NA
clone size: NA
CDR3 protein: CVSRSDTGELFF
CDR3 DNA: TGTGTCAGCAGGAGCGACACCGGGGAGCTGTTTTTT

J gene: TRBJ2-5
V gene: TRBV4-2
D gene: TRBD1
clone size: once
CDR3 protein: CASRPRDRGFQETQYF
CDR3 DNA: TGTGCCAGCAGACCCCGGGACAGGGGGTTCCAAGAGACCCAGTACTTC

J gene: TRBJ1-2
V gene: TRBV6-6
D gene: NA
clone size: many
CDR3 protein: CASSYSPGLDGYTF
CDR3 DNA: TGTGCCAGCAGTTACTCTCCGGGGTTGGATGGCTACACCTTC

J gene: TRBJ2-1
V gene: TRBV20-1
D gene: NA
clone size: NA
CDR3 protein: CSARGAGSLSYNEQFF
CDR3 DNA: TGCAGTGCTAGAGGGGCCGGGAGTCTTTCCTACAATGAGCAGTTCTTC

J gene: TRBJ2-1
V gene: TRBV4-1
D gene: NA
clone size: NA
CDR3 protein: CASSQEKRANEQFF
CDR3 DNA: TGCGCCAGCAGCCAGGAAAAGCGGGCCAATGAGCAGTTCTTC

J gene: TRBJ2-7
V gene: TRBV11-2
D gene: TRBD2
clone size: many
CDR3 protein: CASSYPTSGDLSYEQYF
CDR3 DNA: TGTGCCAGCAGTTACCCGACTAGCGGGGACCTCTCCTACGAGCAGTACTTC

J gene: TRBJ2-1
V gene: TRBV28
D gene: TRBD2
clone size: many
CDR3 protein: CASRALAGSNEQFF
CDR3 DNA: TGTGCCAGCAGGGCGCTAGCGGGGTCCAATGAGCAGTTCTTC

J gene: TRBJ2-1
V gene: TRBV7-9
D gene: TRBD2
clone size: NA
CDR3 protein: CASSLGQRETHEQFF
CDR3 DNA: TGTGCCAGCAGCTTAGGCCAGCGGGAGACCCATGAGCAGTTCTTC

J gene: TRBJ1-5
V gene: TRBV6-1
D gene: NA
clone size: few
CDR3 protein: CASSALQGTGQPQHF
CDR3 DNA: TGTGCCAGCAGTGCCTTACAGGGAACGGGGCAGCCCCAGCATTTT

J gene: TRBJ2-4
V gene: TRBV7-9
D gene: NA
clone size: many
CDR3 protein: CASSLASGQNIQYF
CDR3 DNA: TGTGCCAGCAGCTTAGCTTCGGGGCAAAACATTCAGTACTTC

J gene: TRBJ1-1
V gene: TRBV19
D gene: NA
clone size: NA
CDR3 protein: CASTFSSLMNTEAFF
CDR3 DNA: TGTGCCAGTACATTTTCCAGTCTCATGAACACTGAAGCTTTCTTT

J gene: TRBJ2-1
V gene: TRBV10-2
D gene: TRBD1
clone size: NA
CDR3 protein: CASSDQLTGESINEQFF
CDR3 DNA: TGCGCCAGCAGTGACCAACTGACAGGGGAATCGATCAATGAGCAGTTCTTC

J gene: TRBJ2-7
V gene: TRBV6-2/TRBV6-3
D gene: TRBD2
clone size: NA
CDR3 protein: CASSYSRRLAGGPRGGEQYF
CDR3 DNA: TGTGCCAGCAGTTACTCCCGACGACTAGCGGGAGGGCCAAGAGGCGGCGAGCAGTACTTC

J gene: TRBJ2-1
V gene: TRBV19
D gene: NA
clone size: NA
CDR3 protein: CASRMTVLSYNEQFF
CDR3 DNA: TGTGCCAGTAGAATGACAGTCCTATCCTACAATGAGCAGTTCTTC